Each of the 20 T cell receptor beta chains below was sequenced from the same sample in a study of shared clonotypes between healthy human individuals (dated by TCRdb to the early 2020s). The receptor library was made with the immunoSEQ multiplex PCR assay. The immuneACCESS repertoire file appears here via TCRdb, limited to in-frame rearrangements. These files lack a portion of the clones; in checked studies, under half of the deficit traces to unresolved V genes, and the cause of the others is not known. The sample data list approximately 740,000 clones, and around two thirds of these were observed just once. Together, the top ten hold approximately 1.8% of the sample. Material for sequencing was memory CD4+ T cells sorted from blood. The cell subset or site tag for this specimen amounts to: CD45RA-negative fraction. The origin of the receptors is a woman in her twenties or thirties in good health.

Comment on this clone: The same CDR3 also results from other DNA sequences found in this sample. The gene calls are TRBV5-1 and TRBJ2-2; perhaps D is TRBD1 or TRBD2 (5 bases each). CDR3 length: 15 residues. Trimming took off 4 bases at V and 3 bases at J, with 13 bases between the two ends. Germline CDR1 and CDR2: SGHRS and YFSETQ. CDR3 in DNA: TGCGCCAGCAGCATGGGGGATAGGGACACCGGGGAGCTGTTTTTT. Its translation: CASSMGDRDTGELFF.

In DNA form, the CDR3 reads TGTGCCAGCAGCCGCCGGGGCCTTGAGCAGTTCTTC. It translates to CASSRRGLEQFF. The chain links TRBV27 to TRBJ2-1; either TRBD1 or TRBD2 may fit D (5 bases each). Deletions cut 6 bases from V and 9 bases from J, with 12 bases between. The CDR3 length is 12 residues. The germline gives CDR1 MNHEY, CDR2 SMNVEV (reference sequence).

The chain couples TRBV4-1 to TRBJ2-6, with 10 bases matching TRBD2. V lost 0 bases and J lost 2; bases outside the gene matches: 4. This CDR3 comprises 18 residues. From germline, CDR1 is MGHRA and CDR2 YSYEKL. Here the CDR3 reads CASSQDAAGGPGANVLTF. The CDR3, as DNA: TGCGCCAGCAGCCAAGACGCAGCGGGAGGGCCTGGGGCCAACGTCCTGACTTTC.

V gene TRBV29-1 combines with J gene TRBJ2-1; D is unclear. Germline CDR1 and CDR2: SQVTM and ANQGSEA. The CDR3 totals 12 residues. V lost 6 bases and J lost 4, with 10 bases in between. CDR3 amino acids: CSVSTNYNEQFF. CDR3 bases: TGCAGCGTATCCACAAATTACAATGAGCAGTTCTTC.

This chain joins TRBV18 and TRBJ2-1; no firm D call. Between the trimmed V and J ends, which lost 4 bases and 8 bases, there was a span of 15 bases. The CDR3 consists of 14 residues. The germline V gene has CDR1 KGHSH and CDR2 LQKENI. The CDR3, as DNA: TGTGCCAGCTCACGGGAAGCGAAGGTCGATGAGCAGTTCTTC. Translated, it gives CASSREAKVDEQFF.

The rearrangement links TRBV10-1 to TRBJ2-6; 9 bases agree with TRBD1. The CDR3 is 17 residues long. In germline, CDR1 is WNHNN, CDR2 SYGVQD (reference sequence). Unmatched junction bases numbered 9, after V lost 6 bases and J lost 3 bases. The CDR3 DNA is TGCGCCAGCAGCCCCGGGACAGGGCGGGGTGGGGCCAACGTCCTGACTTTC. Translation gives CASSPGTGRGGANVLTF.

CDR3 coding DNA: TGTGCCAGCAGCTTGGTACCTTCAGACCCCAGAGAGACCCAGTACTTC. Encoded protein: CASSLVPSDPRETQYF. The rearrangement links TRBV5-6 to TRBJ2-5; no definite D call. The ends were cut back, 0 bases at V and 4 bases at J, with 16 bases in the middle. The CDR3 loop spans 16 amino acids. Germline loops: CDR1 SGHDT, CDR2 YYEEEE. Based on the CDR3 plus reference TRBV5-6 and TRBJ2-5, the full variable domain is DAGVTQSPTHLIKTRGQQVTLRCSPKSGHDTVSWYQQALGQGPQFIFQYYEEEERQRGNFPDRFSGHQFPNYSSELNVNALLLGDSALYLCASSLVPSDPRETQYFGPGTRLLVL.

This chain connects TRBV19 to TRBJ2-4; the match to TRBD2 covers 11 bases. The CDR3 is 14 residues long. The germline CDR1 and CDR2 sequences are LNHDA and SQIVND (reference sequence). With 5 bases clipped from V and 6 bases from J, the junction kept 3 bases outside the gene matches. The CDR3: CASSRLAGGNIQYF. The CDR3 coding sequence is TGTGCCAGTAGTCGTCTAGCGGGGGGAAACATTCAGTACTTC.

V gene TRBV5-1 combines with J gene TRBJ2-3; D is ambiguous. Germline lookup yields CDR1 SGHRS and CDR2 YFSETQ. Trimming took 4 bases from V and 4 from J, leaving 16 bases between them. The CDR3 length is 15 residues. This CDR3 is CASSPAPGGADTQYF. CDR3 sequence (DNA): TGCGCCAGCAGCCCGGCCCCGGGCGGAGCAGATACGCAGTATTTT.

The chain is built from TRBV7-9 and TRBJ2-2; D is undetermined. This CDR3 is 16 amino acids long. Germline CDR1 is SEHNR and CDR2 is FQNEAQ (reference sequence). The V end was cut by 1 base, the J end by 6 bases, with 15 bases between. Here the CDR3 reads CASSLVGSISPGELFF. The CDR3 DNA follows: TGTGCCAGCAGCTTAGTAGGCTCTATTAGCCCCGGGGAGCTGTTTTTT.

This clone came up a few times. The same CDR3 also results from other DNA sequences found in this sample. V is TRBV27 and J is TRBJ1-5; 7 bases fit TRBD1. CDR1 MNHEY and CDR2 SMNVEV come from the germline V gene (reference sequence). This CDR3 spans 13 amino acids. J lost 5 bases, V lost 6 bases, and 4 bases had no gene match. The DNA for the CDR3 is TGTGCCAGCAGCAGAACAGGGGATCAGCCCCAGCATTTT. Amino acid sequence: CASSRTGDQPQHF.

J is TRBJ2-3 and V is TRBV28; tentatively, D is TRBD2 (6 bases). Looked up from germline, CDR1 is MDHEN and CDR2 is SYDVKM. CDR3 size: 15 residues. V lost 7 bases, J lost 6 bases, and 20 bases lay in between. The CDR3 DNA reads as TGTGCCAGCACTTCCGGGACTGGCTATGCGGATACGCAGTATTTT. This gives the protein CASTSGTGYADTQYF.

This rearrangement joins TRBV11-3 to TRBJ2-7; TRBD2 agrees at 9 bases. This CDR3 has 15 amino acids. V was pared by 4 bases and J by 4 bases, with 8 bases of the junction left unmatched. The germline gives CDR1 SGHNT, CDR2 YENEEA. The CDR3 bases are TGTGCCAGCAGCTCCCGTTCTAGCGGGAAGTACGAGCAGTACTTC. This sequence encodes CASSSRSSGKYEQYF.

The chain uses TRBV19 and TRBJ1-2; TRBD1 is a possible D gene (5 bases). This CDR3 comprises 13 residues. The V gene lost 4 bases and the J gene lost 5 bases, with 11 bases spanning the gap. Germline V CDR1 and CDR2: LNHDA, SQIVND (reference sequence). CDR3 residues: CASSKKTAYGYTF. DNA for the CDR3: TGTGCCAGTAGTAAGAAGACAGCTTATGGCTACACCTTC. The whole variable domain, remainder taken from reference TRBV19 and TRBJ1-2, is DGGITQSPKYLFRKEGQNVTLSCEQNLNHDAMYWYRQDPGQGLRLIYYSQIVNDFQKGDIAEGYSVSREKKESFPLTVTSAQKNPTAFYLCASSKKTAYGYTFGSGTRLTVV.

This clone was seen at least ten times. The chain uses TRBV2 and TRBJ2-2; no definite D call. The germline V gene encodes CDR1 SNHLY and CDR2 FYNNEI. V was trimmed by 2 bases and J by 1 base, leaving 11 bases between them. The CDR3 has 16 amino acids. Written as DNA, the CDR3 is TGTGCCAGCAGTGAAATTGGGCAGTTGAACACCGGGGAGCTGTTTTTT. As protein: CASSEIGQLNTGELFF. Full variable domain (remainder filled in from reference TRBV2 and TRBJ2-2): EPEVTQTPSHQVTQMGQEVILRCVPISNHLYFYWYRQILGQKVEFLVSFYNNEISEKSEIFDDQFSVERPDGSNFTLKIRSTKLEDSAMYFCASSEIGQLNTGELFFGEGSRLTVL.

Points on this clone: This CDR3 is also generated by other DNA sequences in the sample. V gene TRBV2 combines with J gene TRBJ1-2; possibly TRBD1 for D (6 bases). In germline, CDR1 is SNHLY, CDR2 FYNNEI. V lost 2 bases and J lost 1, with 8 bases in between. The CDR3 has 14 residues. CDR3 nucleotides: TGTGCCAGCAGTGAAAGGGGGAATAACTATGGCTACACCTTC. Translating gives CASSERGNNYGYTF.

The chain has TRBV29-1 and TRBJ2-5; perhaps TRBD1 as D (6 bases). Judging by the DNA end, TRBJ2-7 fits better; the J call may be wrong. This CDR3 has 16 residues. Germline assignment: CDR1 SQVTM and CDR2 ANQGSEA. The DNA of the CDR3 is TGCAGCGCGAGGGGCCCGATGGGACACCCTCCGTACGAGCAGTACTTC. It yields the protein CSARGPMGHPPYEQYF.

Remarks on this clone: The same CDR3 also results from other DNA sequences found in this sample. The chain links TRBV10-3 to TRBJ2-7; D gene unclear. CDR1 ENHRY and CDR2 SYGVKD come from the germline V gene. The CDR3 runs 12 residues. Trimming cost V 2 bases and J 3 bases, with 5 bases left between them. The CDR3 here is CAISETSYEQYF. The CDR3 region has the DNA TGTGCCATCAGTGAGACGAGCTACGAGCAGTACTTC.

This clone was found many times. The rearrangement uses TRBV7-8 and TRBJ1-5, with no clear D. Germline V lookup: CDR1 SGHVS, CDR2 FQNEAQ. V was shortened by 4 bases and J by 2 bases, with 12 bases between the two germline ends. This CDR3 spans 15 amino acids. CDR3 sequence reads: CASSSGGNGNQPQHF. CDR3 DNA: TGTGCCAGCAGCTCCGGCGGGAATGGCAATCAGCCCCAGCATTTT.

This clone was recorded only once. The chain joins TRBV14 to TRBJ1-1; no definite D call. Germline V gene lookup returns CDR1 SGHDN and CDR2 FVKESK. The CDR3 sequence is 13 residues long. The V gene lost 3 bases and the J gene lost 2 bases, with 7 bases spanning the gap. CDR3 in amino acids: CASSQGVNTEAFF. The CDR3 DNA reads TGTGCCAGCAGCCAGGGAGTAAACACTGAAGCTTTCTTT.